The rows below give T cell receptor beta chains drawn from one sample of a study of CD8+CD57+ T cells in acquired aplastic anemia. Via MiXCR, TCRdb re-called the reads, giving one row per CDR3 protein. The data show 300,000 or so distinct CDR3 sequences, with approximately 56% seen just once and 6.5% to 10% held by the top ten. Sequenced material: sorted CD4+, CD8+, or CD8+CD57+ T cells (not recorded which) from PBMCs. The receptors shown here come from a human donor with severe aplastic anemia or a healthy control (not recorded which). CDR3s leave out the opening cysteine and the closing phenylalanine or tryptophan. Each record gives: V gene, clone size, J gene, CDR3 protein. Size values are once, few and many counts, or a class for expanded clones, and some rows have none.

v_gene: TRBV7-8; abundance: .; j_gene: TRBJ1-5; CDR3aa: ASSPQGAKGQPQH
v_gene: TRBV28; abundance: few; j_gene: TRBJ1-3; CDR3aa: ASSLLQGAGGNTIY
v_gene: TRBV7-9; abundance: many; j_gene: TRBJ2-2; CDR3aa: ASSLNGKDTGELF
v_gene: TRBV20-1; abundance: many; j_gene: TRBJ2-3; CDR3aa: SARRASGGRSDTQY
v_gene: TRBV6-4; abundance: many; j_gene: TRBJ1-6; CDR3aa: ASRDRDNSPLH
v_gene: TRBV7-9; abundance: many; j_gene: TRBJ2-5; CDR3aa: ASSPQGGETQY
v_gene: TRBV29-1; abundance: .; j_gene: TRBJ2-1; CDR3aa: SVAGPSGGTYNEQF
v_gene: TRBV20-1; abundance: many; j_gene: TRBJ1-6; CDR3aa: SARPASGRIHYDSPLH
v_gene: TRBV12-3/TRBV12-4; abundance: many; j_gene: TRBJ2-3; CDR3aa: ASSLRLAGGSSTDTQY
v_gene: TRBV2; abundance: few; j_gene: TRBJ1-3; CDR3aa: ASSQEDRGKAGNTIY
v_gene: TRBV29-1; abundance: few; j_gene: TRBJ1-2; CDR3aa: SVVAGDYGYT
v_gene: TRBV28; abundance: few; j_gene: TRBJ2-2; CDR3aa: ASSLWPGTNTGELF
v_gene: TRBV6-1; abundance: many; j_gene: TRBJ2-7; CDR3aa: ASSPAAGQAISYEQY
v_gene: TRBV11-3; abundance: once; j_gene: TRBJ2-1; CDR3aa: ASSLDQRQNEQF
v_gene: TRBV7-9; abundance: .; j_gene: TRBJ1-2; CDR3aa: ASSLSGAANYGYT
v_gene: TRBV9; abundance: .; j_gene: TRBJ1-4; CDR3aa: ASSVGQGAKANEKLF
v_gene: TRBV2; abundance: many; j_gene: TRBJ1-3; CDR3aa: ASSEAPSTIY
v_gene: TRBV29-1; abundance: .; j_gene: TRBJ1-2; CDR3aa: SVHGTLYGYT
v_gene: TRBV7-3; abundance: once; j_gene: TRBJ2-2; CDR3aa: ASSSQGGGTGELF
v_gene: TRBV5-1; abundance: many; j_gene: TRBJ1-3; CDR3aa: ASSSGVSSGNTIY
v_gene: TRBV20-1; abundance: .; j_gene: TRBJ2-5; CDR3aa: SARGSGVAGVEGVETQY
v_gene: TRBV7-9; abundance: once; j_gene: TRBJ2-2; CDR3aa: ASSRDREYTGELF
v_gene: TRBV7-9; abundance: once; j_gene: TRBJ2-1; CDR3aa: ATALRGGAYNEQF
v_gene: TRBV7-6; abundance: .; j_gene: TRBJ1-6; CDR3aa: ASSLQGGQGGSPLH
v_gene: TRBV20-1; abundance: .; j_gene: TRBJ1-2; CDR3aa: SARDYKGTYGYT
v_gene: TRBV2; abundance: .; j_gene: TRBJ1-6; CDR3aa: ASRPGLENNSPLH
v_gene: TRBV7-9; abundance: .; j_gene: TRBJ2-7; CDR3aa: ASSSLGRGAHHEQY
v_gene: TRBV6-1; abundance: many; j_gene: TRBJ1-5; CDR3aa: ASRGWNTGKPQH
v_gene: TRBV6-1; abundance: many; j_gene: TRBJ2-7; CDR3aa: ASSEARLEGWGEQY
v_gene: TRBV20-1; abundance: .; j_gene: TRBJ1-1; CDR3aa: SATDRGRLEAF
v_gene: TRBV25-1; abundance: few; j_gene: TRBJ1-1; CDR3aa: ASSESMANTEAF
v_gene: TRBV9; abundance: .; j_gene: TRBJ2-3; CDR3aa: ASSVEGRMYLDTQY
v_gene: TRBV7-9; abundance: .; j_gene: TRBJ2-6; CDR3aa: ASSKPSLTGANVQT
v_gene: TRBV10-3; abundance: .; j_gene: TRBJ2-1; CDR3aa: ASEDTTYNEQF
v_gene: TRBV9; abundance: once; j_gene: .; CDR3aa: ASGRQGYNEQF
v_gene: TRBV6-5; abundance: many; j_gene: TRBJ1-4; CDR3aa: ASSLRFQALSEKLF
v_gene: TRBV7-3; abundance: .; j_gene: TRBJ2-3; CDR3aa: ASRRGKARGLSGSTDTQY
v_gene: TRBV2; abundance: many; j_gene: TRBJ1-1; CDR3aa: ASSGRDSWNTEAF
v_gene: TRBV19; abundance: .; j_gene: TRBJ2-7; CDR3aa: ASSSTGQGRYEQY
v_gene: TRBV20-1; abundance: few; j_gene: TRBJ2-7; CDR3aa: SALDWRRSYEQY
v_gene: TRBV7-2; abundance: .; j_gene: TRBJ2-1; CDR3aa: ASSQGRGDEQF